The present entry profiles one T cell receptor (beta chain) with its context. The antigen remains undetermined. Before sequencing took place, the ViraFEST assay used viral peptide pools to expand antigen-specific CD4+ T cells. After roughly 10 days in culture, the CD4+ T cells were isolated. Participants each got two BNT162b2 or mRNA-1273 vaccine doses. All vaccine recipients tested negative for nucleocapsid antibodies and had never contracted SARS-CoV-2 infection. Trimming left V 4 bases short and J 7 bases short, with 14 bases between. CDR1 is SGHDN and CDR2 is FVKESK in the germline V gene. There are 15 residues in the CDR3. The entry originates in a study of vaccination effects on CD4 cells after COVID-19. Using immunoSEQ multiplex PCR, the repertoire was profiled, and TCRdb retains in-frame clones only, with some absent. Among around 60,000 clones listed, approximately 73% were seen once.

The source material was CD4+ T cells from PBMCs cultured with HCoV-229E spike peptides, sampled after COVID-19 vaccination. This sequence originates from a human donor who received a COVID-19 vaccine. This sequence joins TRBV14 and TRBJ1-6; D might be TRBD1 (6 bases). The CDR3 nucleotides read TGTGCCAGCAGCCTGAGGCAGGGGAGCAATTCACCCCTCCACTTT. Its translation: CASSLRQGSNSPLHF.